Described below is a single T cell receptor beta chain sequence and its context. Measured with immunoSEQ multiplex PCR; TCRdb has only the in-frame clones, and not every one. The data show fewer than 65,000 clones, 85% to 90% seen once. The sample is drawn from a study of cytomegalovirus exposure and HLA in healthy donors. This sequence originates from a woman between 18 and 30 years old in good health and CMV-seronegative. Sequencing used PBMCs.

The chain's CDR3 is CSAGDYSEQYF. The CDR3 DNA follows: TGCAGTGCTGGGGACTATTCCGAGCAGTACTTC. The rearrangement uses TRBV20-1 and TRBJ2-7, with 7 bases fitting TRBD2. Trimming at V came to 5 bases and at J to 6 bases, leaving 4 bases not matched to a gene. The CDR3 spans 11 residues. CDR1 is DFQATT, CDR2 SNEGSKA, per germline (reference sequence).